Below, 15 T cell receptor beta chains from the same sample are listed, as sequenced in a study of Graves' ophthalmopathy and Graves' hyperthyroidism. From RNA, the CDR3 regions of TCR beta chains were amplified and sequenced. The first-round RT-PCR employed HTBI primers together with the Qiagen OneStep RT-PCR kit. A multiplex PCR was then performed as the second round. MiXCR was run by TCRdb on the multiplex PCR reads, yielding one entry per CDR3 protein. Among 400,000 to 500,000 distinct CDR3 sequences listed, around 20% were seen once. The sequenced material came from peripheral blood. The receptor set was obtained from a woman between 18 and 29 years old with stable Graves' hyperthyroidism.

This clonotype was detected ten times or more. The J gene is TRBJ1-5, the V gene TRBV4-3; a possible D gene is TRBD1 (5 bases). Per the germline V gene, CDR1 is LGHNA and CDR2 is YSLEER. Deletions cut 0 bases from V and 7 bases from J, with 13 bases between. This CDR3 has 15 residues. CDR3 in amino acids: CASSQDSGRGQPQHF. CDR3 nucleotide sequence: TGCGCCAGCAGCCAAGATAGTGGTAGGGGACAGCCCCAGCATTTT.

Of note for this clonotype: One end of the junction fails to match germline, which may point to a read error. This chain connects TRBV5-1 to TRBJ2-6; tentatively, D is TRBD2 (5 bases). The length of the CDR3 is 16 residues. Germline V gene lookup returns CDR1 SGHRS and CDR2 YFSETQ. This CDR3 is CASSLRRGSGSNVLTF. The DNA for the CDR3 is TGCGCCAGCAGCCTACGGAGAGGGTCCGGGTCCAACGTTCTGACTTTC.

This clonotype was detected many times. The rearrangement joins TRBV28 to TRBJ1-5, with D possibly TRBD1 on 5 matching bases. The CDR3 is 15 residues long. Trimming left V 0 bases short and J 0 bases short, with 6 bases between. Germline CDR1 reads MDHEN; CDR2 reads SYDVKM. CDR3 loop: CASSLWQGSNQPQHF. Written as DNA, the CDR3 is TGTGCCAGCAGTTTATGGCAGGGTAGCAATCAGCCCCAGCATTTT.

In this sample, this clonotype turned up many times. The chain couples TRBV19 to TRBJ2-4; 7 nucleotides align to TRBD1. This CDR3 region has 15 residues. Germline values: CDR1 LNHDA, CDR2 SQIVND (reference sequence). V shed 6 bases, J shed 4 bases, and the junction held 9 bases outside the gene matches. CDR3 nucleotide sequence: TGTGCCAGTAGGACCTTGGGACAGCGAAAAAACATTCAGTACTTC. Translating it yields CASRTLGQRKNIQYF.

This clonotype was detected ten times or more. The chain links TRBV7-8 to TRBJ1-3, with D perhaps TRBD1 (5 bases). The V and J ends lost 5 bases and 3 bases respectively, with 11 bases between them. Per germline, CDR1 SGHVS and CDR2 FQNEAQ. The length of the CDR3 is 14 residues. Here the CDR3 reads CASSPGTLGNTIYF. In DNA form, the CDR3 reads TGTGCCAGCAGCCCGGGGACGCTTGGAAACACCATATATTTT.

Many counts were recorded for this clonotype. V is TRBV6-5 and J is TRBJ1-2, with 7 positions matching TRBD1. V dropped 2 bases and J dropped 4; count of bases not matched to a gene: 1. CDR3 length: 13 amino acids. Germline V gene sequence: CDR1 MNHEY, CDR2 SVGAGI. This CDR3 reads CASSYPGGYGYTF. The CDR3 region has the DNA TGTGCCAGCAGTTACCCAGGGGGCTATGGCTACACCTTC.

In regard to this clonotype: This may come from a read error, since a much larger clone is one base off. This chain connects TRBV2 to TRBJ2-7; the match to TRBD2 covers 9 bases. Germline loops: CDR1 SNHLY, CDR2 FYNNEI. The CDR3 runs 15 residues. The CDR3 sequence: CASRTTLTSGHLPDF. CDR3 DNA: TGTGCCAGCAGGACAACACTGACTAGCGGTCACCTGCCTGACTTC.

This clonotype came up many times. The chain links TRBV6-2 or TRBV6-3 to TRBJ1-6; TRBD1 might be the D (6 bases). V lost 7 bases and J lost 5, with 9 bases in between. CDR1 MNHEY and CDR2 SVGEGT come from the germline V gene. The CDR3 is 13 amino acids. The CDR3 here is CASTDRHNSPLHF. DNA for the CDR3: TGTGCCAGCACAGACAGGCATAATTCACCCCTCCACTTT.

The table lists this clonotype with many counts. The chain is built from TRBV2 and TRBJ2-5; 8 nucleotides agree with TRBD2. Germline V gene sequence: CDR1 SNHLY, CDR2 FYNNEI. The CDR3 spans 16 residues. V lost 0 bases and J lost 4; bases outside the gene matches: 7. CDR3 DNA sequence: TGTGCCAGCAGTGAAGCGGGAGCGGGAGTTCCAGAGACCCAGTACTTC. It codes for CASSEAGAGVPETQYF.

This clonotype was detected many times. The rearrangement uses TRBV7-2 and TRBJ1-1, with D possibly being TRBD1 (6 bases). This CDR3 region has 15 residues. Deletions cut 5 bases from V and 0 bases from J, with 13 bases between. CDR1 SGHTA and CDR2 FQGNSA come from the germline V gene. The CDR3 region is CASSARGQMNTEAFF. DNA of the CDR3: TGTGCCAGCAGCGCCCGGGGGCAGATGAACACTGAAGCTTTCTTT.

This clonotype has ten or more counts. At one end, the junction sequence differs from germline, possibly due to a read error. V usage is TRBV12-3 or TRBV12-4 and J usage is TRBJ1-6; D ambiguous. CDR3 length: 14 amino acids. CDR3: CASSGRANNPPLHF. As DNA, the CDR3 is TGTGCCAGCAGTGGACGAGCCAATAATCCACCCCTCCACTTT.

This clonotype was detected many times. The V call is TRBV5-1, the J call TRBJ2-7; tentative D call: TRBD1 (5 bases). CDR1 SGHRS and CDR2 YFSETQ come from the germline V gene. The CDR3 spans 18 residues. Trimming removed 0 bases from V and 5 bases from J, with 24 bases in between. The CDR3 reads CASSLALRLDKSPHEQYF. In DNA, the CDR3 is TGCGCCAGCAGCTTGGCATTAAGGCTGGACAAGTCTCCCCACGAGCAGTACTTC.

This clonotype was seen ten or more times. V usage is TRBV4-1 and J usage is TRBJ1-5; D is unclear. Between the trimmed V and J ends, which lost 0 bases and 9 bases, there was a span of 12 bases. The germline gives CDR1 MGHRA, CDR2 YSYEKL. This CDR3 has 14 residues. The CDR3 nucleotides read TGCGCCAGCAGCCAAGAGAGCAAGGATGGGCCCCAGCATTTT. This gives the protein CASSQESKDGPQHF.

The rearrangement uses TRBV20-1 and TRBJ1-5; unclear D gene. This CDR3 has 14 amino acids. Trimming removed 3 bases from V and 0 bases from J, with 9 bases in between. Germline V gene sequence: CDR1 DFQATT, CDR2 SNEGSKA (reference sequence). The CDR3 here is CSASLPGSNQPQHF. Written as DNA, the CDR3 is TGCAGTGCTAGTCTGCCAGGTAGCAATCAGCCCCAGCATTTT.

This clonotype was seen many times. The rearrangement uses TRBV11-2 and TRBJ2-6; unclear D gene. Germline V CDR1 and CDR2: SGHAT, FQNNGV. The V end was cut by 5 bases, the J end by 0 bases, with 14 bases between. CDR3 size: 17 residues. The CDR3 spells CASSIDSFVSGANVLTF. The CDR3 DNA reads as TGTGCCAGCAGCATCGACTCCTTCGTCTCTGGGGCCAACGTCCTGACTTTC.